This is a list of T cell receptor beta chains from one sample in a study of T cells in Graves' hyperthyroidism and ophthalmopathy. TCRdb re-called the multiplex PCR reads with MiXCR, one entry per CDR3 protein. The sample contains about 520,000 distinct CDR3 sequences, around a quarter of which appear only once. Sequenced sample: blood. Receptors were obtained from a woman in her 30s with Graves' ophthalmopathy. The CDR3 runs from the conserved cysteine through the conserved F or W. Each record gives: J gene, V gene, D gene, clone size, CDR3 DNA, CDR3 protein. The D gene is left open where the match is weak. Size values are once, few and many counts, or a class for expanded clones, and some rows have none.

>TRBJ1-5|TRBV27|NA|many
TGTGCCAGCAGGCGACAGAGAAATAGCAATCAGCCCCAGCATTTT
CASRRQRNSNQPQHF
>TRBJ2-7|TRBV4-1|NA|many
TGCGCCAGCAGCCAGATCCCCGGGGCTGGTTACGAGCAGTACTTC
CASSQIPGAGYEQYF
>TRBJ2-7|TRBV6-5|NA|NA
TGTGCCAGCAGTTACGGCAGGGAGGTGGACGAGCAGTACTTC
CASSYGREVDEQYF
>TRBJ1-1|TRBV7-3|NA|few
TGTGCCAGCAGCCCCCTGGGGGGAAGGGCTGAAGCTTTCTTT
CASSPLGGRAEAFF
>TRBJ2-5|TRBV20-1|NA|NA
TGCAGTGTTTGTGTTGGGGCGGTTGAGACCCAGTACTTC
CSVCVGAVETQYF
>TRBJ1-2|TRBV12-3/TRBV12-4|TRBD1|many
TGTGCCAGCAGTCAAGCGGACAGGGGGTATTTCTATGGCTACACCTTC
CASSQADRGYFYGYTF
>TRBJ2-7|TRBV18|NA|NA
TGTGCCAGCTCACCACCGTCGCAGGGGCAGGACGAGCAGTACTTC
CASSPPSQGQDEQYF
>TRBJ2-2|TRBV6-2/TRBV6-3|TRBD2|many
TGTGCCAGCAGTCCCCGACTAGCGGGGGCGAACACCGGGGAGCTGTTTTTT
CASSPRLAGANTGELFF
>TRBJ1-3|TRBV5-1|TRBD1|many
TGCGCCAGCAGCTTGGAAGGTGCAGGGGGCGGAAACACCATATATTTT
CASSLEGAGGGNTIYF
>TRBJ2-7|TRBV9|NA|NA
TGTGCCAGCAGCGTAATCCCCGGGTACGAGCAGTGCTTC
CASSVIPGYEQCF
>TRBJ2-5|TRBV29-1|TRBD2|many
TGCAGCGTTGGGGCTAGCGGGGGGCCCGAAGAGACCCAGTACTTC
CSVGASGGPEETQYF
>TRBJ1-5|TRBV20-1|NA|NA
TGCAGTGCTAGAGGTCCCGGGACAACGAATCAGCCCCAGCATTTT
CSARGPGTTNQPQHF
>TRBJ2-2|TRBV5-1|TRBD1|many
TGCGCCAGCAGCTTGCCCAGGACAGGGGGCAGCACCGGGGAGCTGTTTTTT
CASSLPRTGGSTGELFF
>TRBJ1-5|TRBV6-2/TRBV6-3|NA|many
TGTGCCAGCAGTTACGAGCGGCGGACTGTGATACGCAATCAGCCCCAGCATTTT
CASSYERRTVIRNQPQHF
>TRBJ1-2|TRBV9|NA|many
TGTGCCAGCAGCGTAGGAGGGGCCTTGGGGTCTGGCTACACCTTC
CASSVGGALGSGYTF
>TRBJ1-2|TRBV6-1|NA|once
TGTGCCAGCAGTGAAGGGGCAGGGCAAGGCTATGGCTACACCTTC
CASSEGAGQGYGYTF
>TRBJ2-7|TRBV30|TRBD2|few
TGTGCCTGGGGGGACTATACGATGTGGGAGCAGTACTTC
CAWGDYTMWEQYF
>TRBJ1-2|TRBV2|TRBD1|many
TGTGCCAGCAGCCCAGGGGGGAGGAATGGCTACACCTTC
CASSPGGRNGYTF
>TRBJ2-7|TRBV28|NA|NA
TGTGCCAGCAGTTTAGGTGGGCAGGGAAGCGGCGAGCAGTACTTC
CASSLGGQGSGEQYF
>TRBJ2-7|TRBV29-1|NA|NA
TGCAGCGTTGAGAGCAGGACCTACGAGCAGTACTTC
CSVESRTYEQYF
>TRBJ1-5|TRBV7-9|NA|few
TGTGCCAGCAGCCCCTTAGGGGAGGCCAATCAGCCCCAGCATTTT
CASSPLGEANQPQHF
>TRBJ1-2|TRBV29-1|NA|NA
TGCAGCGTTCGAAGTCCCGGCTACACCTTC
CSVRSPGYTF
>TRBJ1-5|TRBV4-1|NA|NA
TGCGCCAGCAGCCAAGGTGGACGGGATTTTTTGCGGGGGGCTTATCAGCCCCAGCATTTT
CASSQGGRDFLRGAYQPQHF
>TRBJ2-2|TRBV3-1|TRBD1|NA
TGTGCCAGCAGCCAAGATATGGCGAAGGGGGCGGTGAACACCGGGGAGCTGTTTTTT
CASSQDMAKGAVNTGELFF
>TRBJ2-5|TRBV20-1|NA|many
TGCAGTGCGCTTGCCGGGGAGGTGGGGGAGACCCAGTACTTC
CSALAGEVGETQYF
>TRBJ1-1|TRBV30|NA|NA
TGTGCCTGGAGGGCCTGGGGGAACACTGAAGCTTTCTTT
CAWRAWGNTEAFF
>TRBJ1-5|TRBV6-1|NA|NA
TGTGCCAGCAGTCGGGCTCTTGGGACGGGGCAGCCCCAGCATTTT
CASSRALGTGQPQHF
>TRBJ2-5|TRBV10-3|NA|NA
TGTGCCATCAGTGAGAAAGAGACCCAGTACTTC
CAISEKETQYF
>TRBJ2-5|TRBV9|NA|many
TGTGCCAGCAGCGTAGGGATAGGGGGATTCCAAGAGACCCAGTACTTC
CASSVGIGGFQETQYF
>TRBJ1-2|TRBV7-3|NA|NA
TGTGCCAGCAGCTTAAATGGGGGGGATGGCTACACCTTC
CASSLNGGDGYTF
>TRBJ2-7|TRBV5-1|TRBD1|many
TGCGCCAGCAGCCGGACAGGGTACTACGAGCAGTACTTC
CASSRTGYYEQYF
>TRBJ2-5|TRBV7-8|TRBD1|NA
TGTGCCAGCAGCCGAAACAGGGGGACCCAGTACTTC
CASSRNRGTQYF
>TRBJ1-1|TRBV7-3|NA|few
TGTGCCAGCAGATTACAAGTTACCGACACTGAAGCTTTCTTT
CASRLQVTDTEAFF
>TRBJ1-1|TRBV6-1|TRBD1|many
TGTGCCAGCAGGACAGGGGGGAACACTGAAGCTTTCTTT
CASRTGGNTEAFF
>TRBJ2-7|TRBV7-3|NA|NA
TGTGCCAGCACCCCAGGCCCGGGGGCGGCTTACGAGCAGTACTTC
CASTPGPGAAYEQYF